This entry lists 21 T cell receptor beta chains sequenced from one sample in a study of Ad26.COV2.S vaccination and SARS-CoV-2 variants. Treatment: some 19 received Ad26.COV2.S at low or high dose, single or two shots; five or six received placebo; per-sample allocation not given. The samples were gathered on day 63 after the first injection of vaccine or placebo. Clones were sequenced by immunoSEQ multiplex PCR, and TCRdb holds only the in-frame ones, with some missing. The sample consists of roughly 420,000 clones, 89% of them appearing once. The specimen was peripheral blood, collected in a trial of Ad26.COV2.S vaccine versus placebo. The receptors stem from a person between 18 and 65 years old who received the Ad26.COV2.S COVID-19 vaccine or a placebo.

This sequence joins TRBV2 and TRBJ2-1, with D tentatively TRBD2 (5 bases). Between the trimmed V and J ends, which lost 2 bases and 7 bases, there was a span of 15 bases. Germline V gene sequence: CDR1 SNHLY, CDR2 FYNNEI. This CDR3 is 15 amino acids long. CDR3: CASSESGWAMNEQFF. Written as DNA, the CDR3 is TGTGCCAGCAGTGAATCGGGGTGGGCAATGAATGAGCAGTTCTTC.

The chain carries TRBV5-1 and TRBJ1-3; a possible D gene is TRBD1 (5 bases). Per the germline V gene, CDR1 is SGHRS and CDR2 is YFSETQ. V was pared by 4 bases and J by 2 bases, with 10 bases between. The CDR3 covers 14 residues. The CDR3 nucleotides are TGCGCCAGCAGCCCTACAGGTACTGGAAACACCATATATTTT. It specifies CASSPTGTGNTIYF.

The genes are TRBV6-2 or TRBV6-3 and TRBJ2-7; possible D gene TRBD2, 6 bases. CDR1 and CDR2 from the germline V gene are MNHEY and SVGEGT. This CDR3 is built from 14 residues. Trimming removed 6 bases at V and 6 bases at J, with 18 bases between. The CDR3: CASSQPTGVGEQYV. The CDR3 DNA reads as TGTGCCAGCAGCCAACCTACGGGAGTCGGCGAGCAGTACGTC.

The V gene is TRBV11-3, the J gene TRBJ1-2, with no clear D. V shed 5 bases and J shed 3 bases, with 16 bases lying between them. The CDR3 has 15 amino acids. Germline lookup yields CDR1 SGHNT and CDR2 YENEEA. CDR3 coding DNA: TGTGCCAGCAGCCCCTCGAGGCAGGCTGACTATGGCTACACCTTC. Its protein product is CASSPSRQADYGYTF.

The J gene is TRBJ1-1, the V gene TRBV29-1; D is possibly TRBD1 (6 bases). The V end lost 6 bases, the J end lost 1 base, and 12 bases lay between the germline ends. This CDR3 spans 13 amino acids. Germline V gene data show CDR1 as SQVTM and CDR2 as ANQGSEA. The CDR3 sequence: CSVLRGPNTEAFF. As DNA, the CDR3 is TGCAGCGTCCTCAGGGGACCGAACACTGAAGCTTTCTTT. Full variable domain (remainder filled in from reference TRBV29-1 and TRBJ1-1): SAVISQKPSRDICQRGTSLTIQCQVDSQVTMMFWYRQQPGQSLTLIATANQGSEATYESGFVIDKFPISRPNLTFSTLTVSNMSPEDSSIYLCSVLRGPNTEAFFGQGTRLTVV.

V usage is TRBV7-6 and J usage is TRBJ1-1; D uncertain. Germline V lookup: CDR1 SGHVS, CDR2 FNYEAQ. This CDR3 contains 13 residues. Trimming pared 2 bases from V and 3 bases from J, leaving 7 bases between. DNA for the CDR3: TGTGCCAGCAGCTTACGACACGACACTGAAGCTTTCTTT. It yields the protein CASSLRHDTEAFF.

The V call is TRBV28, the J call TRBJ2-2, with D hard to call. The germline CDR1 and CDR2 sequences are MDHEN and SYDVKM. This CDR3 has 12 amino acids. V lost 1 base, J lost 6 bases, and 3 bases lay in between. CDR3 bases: TGTGCCAGCAGTTTATCTCCCGGGGAGCTGTTTTTT. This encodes CASSLSPGELFF.

CDR3 nucleotides: TGTGCCAGCAGCTTGCGGGCACAAGAGACCCAGTACTTC. Protein sequence: CASSLRAQETQYF. V and J are TRBV5-4 and TRBJ2-5; D is unresolved. The V end was cut by 1 base, the J end by 2 bases, with 6 bases between. The CDR3 covers 13 residues. The germline CDR1 and CDR2 sequences are SGHNT and YYREEE (reference sequence).

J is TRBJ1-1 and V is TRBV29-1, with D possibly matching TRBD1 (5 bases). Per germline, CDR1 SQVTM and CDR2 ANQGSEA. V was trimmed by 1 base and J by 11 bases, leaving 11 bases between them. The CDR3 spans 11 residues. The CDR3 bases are TGCAGCGTTGAAGGAACAGGCCCGGCTTTCTTT. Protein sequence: CSVEGTGPAFF.

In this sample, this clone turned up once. The CDR3 DNA sequence: TGTGCCAGCAGCTTGAGGCGAAGCTCTGGAAACACCATATATTTT. This encodes CASSLRRSSGNTIYF. This rearrangement joins TRBV5-8 to TRBJ1-3; D gene ambiguous. The CDR3 contains 15 residues. V dropped 1 base and J dropped 0 bases, with 8 bases sitting between them. CDR1 and CDR2 (germline): SGHTS, YDEGEE.

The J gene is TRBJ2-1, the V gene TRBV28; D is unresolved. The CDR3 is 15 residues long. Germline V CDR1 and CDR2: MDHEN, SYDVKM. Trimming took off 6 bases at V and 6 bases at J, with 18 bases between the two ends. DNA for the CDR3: TGTGCCAGCAGCCCCCCTTTTGAGCAGGTCAATGAGCAGTTCTTC. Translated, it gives CASSPPFEQVNEQFF.

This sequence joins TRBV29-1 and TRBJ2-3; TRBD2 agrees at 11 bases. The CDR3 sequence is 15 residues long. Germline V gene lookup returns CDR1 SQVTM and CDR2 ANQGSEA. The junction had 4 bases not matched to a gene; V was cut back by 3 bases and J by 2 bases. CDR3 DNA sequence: TGCAGCGTTGAGGGGACTAGCGGAGCCACAGATACGCAGTATTTT. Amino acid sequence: CSVEGTSGATDTQYF.

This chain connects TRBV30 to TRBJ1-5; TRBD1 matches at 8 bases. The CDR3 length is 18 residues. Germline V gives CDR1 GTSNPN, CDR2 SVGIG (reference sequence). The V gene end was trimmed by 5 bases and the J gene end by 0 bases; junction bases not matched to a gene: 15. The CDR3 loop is CAWGSGTGGAYSNQPQHF. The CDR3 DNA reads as TGTGCCTGGGGGTCAGGGACAGGTGGGGCATATAGCAATCAGCCCCAGCATTTT. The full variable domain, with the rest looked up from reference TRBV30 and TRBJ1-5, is SQTIHQWPATLVQPVGSPLSLECTVEGTSNPNLYWYRQAAGRGLQLLFYSVGIGQISSEVPQNLSASRPQDRQFILSSKKLLLSDSGFYLCAWGSGTGGAYSNQPQHFGDGTRLSIL.

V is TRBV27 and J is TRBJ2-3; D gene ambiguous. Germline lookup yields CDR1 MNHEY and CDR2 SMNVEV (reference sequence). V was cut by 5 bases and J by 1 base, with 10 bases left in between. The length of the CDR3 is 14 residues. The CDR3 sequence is CASSIRPRTDTQYF. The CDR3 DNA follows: TGTGCCAGCAGTATCCGACCGCGCACAGATACGCAGTATTTT.

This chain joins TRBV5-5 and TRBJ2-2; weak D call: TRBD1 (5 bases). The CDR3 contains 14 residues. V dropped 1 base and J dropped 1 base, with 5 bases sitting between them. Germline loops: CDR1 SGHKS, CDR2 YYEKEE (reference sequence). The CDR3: CASSLRGNTGELFF. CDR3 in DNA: TGTGCCAGCAGCTTGAGGGGGAACACCGGGGAGCTGTTTTTT.

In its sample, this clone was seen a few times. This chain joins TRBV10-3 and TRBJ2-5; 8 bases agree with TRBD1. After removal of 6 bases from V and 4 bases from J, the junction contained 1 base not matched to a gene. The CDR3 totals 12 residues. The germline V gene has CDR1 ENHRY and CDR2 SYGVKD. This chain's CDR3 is CAIRQGGETQYF. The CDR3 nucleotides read TGTGCCATCAGACAGGGGGGAGAGACCCAGTACTTC.

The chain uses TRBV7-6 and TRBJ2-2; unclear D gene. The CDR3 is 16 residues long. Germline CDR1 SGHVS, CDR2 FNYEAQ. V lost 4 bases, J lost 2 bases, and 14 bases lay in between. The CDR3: CASSSFRPLNTGELFF. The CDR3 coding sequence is TGTGCCAGCAGCTCCTTCCGCCCGTTAAACACCGGGGAGCTGTTTTTT.

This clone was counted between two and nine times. The CDR3 loop is CASKGQAGQPQHF. The DNA of the CDR3 is TGTGCCAGCAAGGGGCAGGCGGGTCAGCCCCAGCATTTT. V is TRBV6-5 and J is TRBJ1-5; perhaps TRBD1 as D (5 bases). The CDR3 consists of 13 residues. Trimming pared 7 bases from V and 6 bases from J, leaving 13 bases between. CDR1 is MNHEY, CDR2 SVGAGI, per germline.

The CDR3 DNA reads TGTGCCAGCTTGGGATTGGGGGGAGAGGAAAAACTGTTTTTT. Translating it yields CASLGLGGEEKLFF. The gene calls are TRBV28 and TRBJ1-4, with D perhaps TRBD1 (5 bases). The germline V gene encodes CDR1 MDHEN and CDR2 SYDVKM. The V and J ends lost 8 bases and 8 bases respectively, with 18 bases between them. The CDR3 runs to 14 residues.

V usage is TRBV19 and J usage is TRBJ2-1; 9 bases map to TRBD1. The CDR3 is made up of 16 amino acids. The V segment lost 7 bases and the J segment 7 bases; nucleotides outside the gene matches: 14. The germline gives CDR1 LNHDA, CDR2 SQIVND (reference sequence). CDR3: CASTSHPGQGVNEQFF. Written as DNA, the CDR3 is TGTGCCAGTACTTCTCACCCGGGACAGGGAGTAAATGAGCAGTTCTTC.

CDR3 sequence: CASRSTSSTANTF. The DNA for the CDR3 is TGTGCCAGCAGATCCACAAGTTCGACGGCCAACACCTTC. The chain joins TRBV6-6 to TRBJ1-2; D gene uncertain. In germline, CDR1 is MNHNY, CDR2 SVGAGI (reference sequence). This CDR3 is built from 13 residues. V was pared by 6 bases and J by 12 bases, with 20 bases between.